The TCR beta chain described here comes from a study of blood T cell repertoires in COVID-19. Worth noting for this clone: Sequence at one end of the junction differs from germline and may be a read error.

Looked up from germline, CDR1 is MNHEY and CDR2 is SVGAGI. CDR3 length: 14 residues. The age range of participants was about 18 to 89 years, with residence in roughly 25 US areas. Assignments of participants to cohorts depended upon their own reported clinical history. In the authors' workflow: Reference gene primer amplification gave nucleated cell count estimates. Generated by immunoSEQ multiplex PCR, the TCRdb table keeps only in-frame clones and is missing some. The V and J calls and the clone size are those of that table, but D and trimming were determined from the DNA. In the table there are roughly 230,000 clones, 85% to 90% of which are singletons.

The J gene is TRBJ1-3, the V gene TRBV6-5; D remains ambiguous. Sequences were obtained from PBMCs or T cells enriched from blood (not recorded which). The sequence came from a young woman with acute COVID-19. CDR3 coding DNA: TGTGCCAGCAGCTACTACACCTCTGGAAACACCATATATTTT. Its protein is CASSYYTSGNTIYF.